These 12 T cell receptor beta chains originate from one sample sequenced in a study of blood T cells in healthy people across ages. Next came a second PCR, run for about 6 to 12 cycles, which used a sample-barcoded 5' primer along with a J-beta primer mix. MiXCR, run by TCRdb on the 5' RACE reads, gives a single entry per CDR3 protein. Of around 1,600,000 distinct CDR3 sequences listed, 40% to 45% are singletons. The sequencing input was blood. All receptors come from a woman under 30 in good health.

The chain recombines TRBV7-2 with TRBJ1-6; 7 bases line up with TRBD1. The CDR3 runs 15 residues. In germline, CDR1 is SGHTA, CDR2 FQGNSA. V lost 2 bases, J lost 10 bases, and 8 bases stayed unmatched. In nucleotides, the CDR3 is TGTGCCAGCAGCTTAAATGTAGGGGGCAGCTCACCCCTCCACTTT. Translation: CASSLNVGGSSPLHF.

There are a few counts of this clonotype. This chain uses TRBV11-2 with TRBJ2-7, with D tentatively TRBD2 (5 bases). This CDR3 region has 15 residues. Germline CDR1 and CDR2: SGHAT and FQNNGV. V was cut by 4 bases and J by 7 bases, with 20 bases left in between. CDR3: CASSSGVALYNEQYF. CDR3 nucleotides: TGTGCCAGCAGCTCCGGGGTTGCCCTGTACAATGAGCAGTACTTC.

The chain links TRBV12-3 or TRBV12-4 to TRBJ2-7; 7 bases agree with TRBD2. The J segment lost 3 bases and the V segment lost 6 bases, leaving 8 bases of the junction unmatched. CDR3 length equals 14 residues. Here the CDR3 reads CASRPGLAVYEQYF. The DNA for the CDR3 is TGTGCCAGCAGGCCGGGCCTAGCGGTCTACGAGCAGTACTTC.

V gene TRBV30 combines with J gene TRBJ2-7, with TRBD1 matching over 10 bases. Losses at the gene ends were 4 bases for V and 6 bases for J; bases not matched to a gene: 9. CDR1 is GTSNPN and CDR2 is SVGIG in the germline V gene (reference sequence). The CDR3 is 14 residues long. CDR3 in DNA: TGTGCCTGGAACTCCGGGACAGGGGTTCTCGAGCAGTACTTC. Amino acids: CAWNSGTGVLEQYF.

The chain couples TRBV20-1 to TRBJ2-3, with 8 positions matching TRBD2. Trimming took 0 bases from V and 3 from J; bases not matched to a gene: 8. The length of the CDR3 is 16 residues. Germline-derived CDR1 and CDR2 are DFQATT and SNEGSKA (reference sequence). CDR3 bases: TGCAGTGCTAGAGATCCAGAGGCTAGCGGGACAGATACGCAGTATTTT. As protein: CSARDPEASGTDTQYF.

This clonotype has just a few counts. The rearrangement links TRBV9 to TRBJ2-1, with 10 bases that match TRBD2. Germline CDR1 is SGDLS and CDR2 is YYNGEE. The CDR3 sequence is 15 residues long. With V trimmed by 0 bases and J by 4 bases, 1 base remained unmatched. DNA of the CDR3: TGTGCCAGCAGCGTAGCAGCGGGGGGGTACAATGAGCAGTTCTTC. Its translation is CASSVAAGGYNEQFF. Based on the CDR3 plus reference TRBV9 and TRBJ2-1, the full variable domain is DSGVTQTPKHLITATGQRVTLRCSPRSGDLSVYWYQQSLDQGLQFLIQYYNGEERAKGNILERFSAQQFPDLHSELNLSSLELGDSALYFCASSVAAGGYNEQFFGPGTRLTVL.

In regard to this clonotype: An end of the junction differs from the germline gene, which may be a read error. V gene TRBV7-9 combines with J gene TRBJ1-5; D unresolved. From germline, CDR1 is SEHNR and CDR2 FQNEAQ (reference sequence). This CDR3 contains 15 residues. CDR3 in amino acids: CAGSPDGYSNQPQHF. DNA of the CDR3: TGTGCCGGCAGCCCTGACGGCTATAGCAATCAGCCCCAGCATTTT.

The rearrangement joins TRBV7-2 to TRBJ2-3, with 7 bases lining up with TRBD1. CDR1 and CDR2 from the germline V gene are SGHTA and FQGNSA. This CDR3 region has 15 residues. Losses at the gene ends were 6 bases for V and 2 bases for J; bases not matched to a gene: 8. The CDR3 bases are TGTGCCAGCAGGTTTAGGGGGACAGTCACAGATACGCAGTATTTT. It yields the protein CASRFRGTVTDTQYF. The full variable domain, its missing parts supplied by reference TRBV7-2 and TRBJ2-3, is GAGVSQSPSNKVTEKGKDVELRCDPISGHTALYWYRQSLGQGLEFLIYFQGNSAPDKSGLPSDRFSAERTGGSVSTLTIQRTQQEDSAVYLCASRFRGTVTDTQYFGPGTRLTVL.

The chain employs TRBV28 and TRBJ1-4, with unresolved D. The germline CDR1 and CDR2 sequences are MDHEN and SYDVKM. V shed 4 bases and J shed 8 bases, with 11 bases lying between them. This CDR3 is 13 amino acids long. CDR3 sequence reads: CASSSTSEEKLFF. In DNA form, the CDR3 reads TGTGCCAGCAGTTCCACGTCAGAGGAAAAACTGTTTTTT.

There are a few counts of this clonotype. This sequence joins TRBV7-2 and TRBJ1-4; D gene ambiguous. Trimming removed 5 bases from V and 8 bases from J, with 15 bases in between. The CDR3 is 14 residues long. Germline CDR1 reads SGHTA; CDR2 reads FQGNSA. CDR3 amino acids: CASSPFKGGEKLFF. In DNA, the CDR3 is TGTGCCAGCAGCCCCTTCAAGGGTGGAGAAAAACTGTTTTTT.

The rearrangement joins TRBV29-1 to TRBJ1-4, with D uncertain. The CDR3 runs 13 residues. In germline, CDR1 is SQVTM, CDR2 ANQGSEA. V gave up 7 bases and J gave up 4 bases, with 13 bases separating them. As DNA, the CDR3 is TGCAGCGCCGCACCGGGTGGTAATGAAAAACTGTTTTTT. Protein product: CSAAPGGNEKLFF.

This clonotype was detected only a few times. CDR3 DNA sequence: TGTGCCAGCAGTTCCACCGGGACAGGGATCTCCGAGCAGTACTTC. It codes for CASSSTGTGISEQYF. The rearrangement links TRBV28 to TRBJ2-7; 9 bases match TRBD1. Germline V gene data show CDR1 as MDHEN and CDR2 as SYDVKM. With 4 bases clipped from V and 6 bases from J, the junction kept 10 bases outside the gene matches. The CDR3 consists of 15 residues.